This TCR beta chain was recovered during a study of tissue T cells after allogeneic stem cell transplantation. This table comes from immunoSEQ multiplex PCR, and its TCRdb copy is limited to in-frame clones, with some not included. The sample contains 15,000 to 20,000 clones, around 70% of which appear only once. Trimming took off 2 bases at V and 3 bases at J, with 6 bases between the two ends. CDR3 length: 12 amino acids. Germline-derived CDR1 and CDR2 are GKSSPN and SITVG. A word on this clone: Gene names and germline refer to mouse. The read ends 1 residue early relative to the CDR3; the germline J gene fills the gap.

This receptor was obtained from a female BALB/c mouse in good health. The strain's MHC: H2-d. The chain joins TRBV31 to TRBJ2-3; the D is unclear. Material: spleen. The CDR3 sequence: CAWSWVAETLYF. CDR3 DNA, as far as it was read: TGTGCCTGGAGTTGGGTAGCAGAAACGCTGTAT.